A single TCR beta chain is shown here with its context. Its matching antigen is unknown. This record belongs to a study of T cell clonotyping in hematopoietic cell transplantation. General study points: At the given depth, recipient repertoires were over 97% de novo clonotypes. No sorting was done, leaving CD4 and CD8 contributions mixed. After transplant, recipient diversity fell while pathologically expanded clonotypes grew through day 180. Broader posttransplant TCR repertoire diversity was predicted by graft donor and pretransplant recipient Inverse Simpson Index values.

V was trimmed by 4 bases and J by 2 bases, leaving 10 bases between them. The CDR3 runs 15 residues. Per germline, CDR1 SGHNT and CDR2 YYREEE (reference sequence). Using immunoSEQ multiplex PCR, the repertoire was profiled, and TCRdb retains in-frame clones only, with some absent. The table has tens of thousands of clones, 95% seen once. The sequence derives from a man in his thirties or forties in good health. Some clones in this sample may be carry-over from other donors' samples. This chain links TRBV5-4 with TRBJ2-6; D remains unclear. Sequencing was done on a sample of peripheral blood mononuclear cells. The CDR3 DNA is TGTGCCAGCAGCCCCGGGCGAACTGGGGCCAACGTCCTGACTTTC. This codes for CASSPGRTGANVLTF.